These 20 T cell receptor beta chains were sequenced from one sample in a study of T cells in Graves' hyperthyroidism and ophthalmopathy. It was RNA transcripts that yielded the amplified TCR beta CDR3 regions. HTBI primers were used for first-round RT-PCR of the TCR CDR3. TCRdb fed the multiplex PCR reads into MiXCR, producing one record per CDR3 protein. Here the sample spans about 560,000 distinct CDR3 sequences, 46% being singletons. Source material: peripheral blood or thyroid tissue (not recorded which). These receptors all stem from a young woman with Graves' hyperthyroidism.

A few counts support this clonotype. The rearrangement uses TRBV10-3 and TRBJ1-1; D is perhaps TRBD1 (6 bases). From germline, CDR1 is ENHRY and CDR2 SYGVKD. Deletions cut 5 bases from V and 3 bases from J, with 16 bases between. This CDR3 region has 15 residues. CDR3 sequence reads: CAISYYPGTHTEAFF. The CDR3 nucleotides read TGTGCCATCAGTTACTACCCCGGGACACACACTGAAGCTTTCTTT.

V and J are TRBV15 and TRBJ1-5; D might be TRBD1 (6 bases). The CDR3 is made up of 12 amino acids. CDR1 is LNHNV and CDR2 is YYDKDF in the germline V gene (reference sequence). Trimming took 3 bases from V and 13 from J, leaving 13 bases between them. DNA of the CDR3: TGTGCCACCAGCAGGCCTCTCAGGGGACAGCATTTT. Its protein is CATSRPLRGQHF.

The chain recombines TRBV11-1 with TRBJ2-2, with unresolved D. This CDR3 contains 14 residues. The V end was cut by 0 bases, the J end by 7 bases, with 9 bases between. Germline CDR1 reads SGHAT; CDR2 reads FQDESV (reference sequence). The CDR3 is CASSLALHDGELFF. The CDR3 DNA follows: TGTGCCAGCAGCTTAGCGCTGCACGACGGGGAGCTGTTTTTT.

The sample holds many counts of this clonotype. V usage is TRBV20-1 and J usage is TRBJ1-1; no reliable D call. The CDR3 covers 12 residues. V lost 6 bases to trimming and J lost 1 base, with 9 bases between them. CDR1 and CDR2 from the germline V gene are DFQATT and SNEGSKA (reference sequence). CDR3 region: CSAQKTNTEAFF. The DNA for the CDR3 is TGCAGTGCGCAGAAAACGAACACTGAAGCTTTCTTT.

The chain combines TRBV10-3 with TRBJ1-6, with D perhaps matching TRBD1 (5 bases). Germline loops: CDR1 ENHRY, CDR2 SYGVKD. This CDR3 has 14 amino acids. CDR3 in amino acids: CARVGETYNSPLHF. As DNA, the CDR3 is TGTGCTAGAGTAGGGGAGACCTATAATTCACCCCTCCACTTT.

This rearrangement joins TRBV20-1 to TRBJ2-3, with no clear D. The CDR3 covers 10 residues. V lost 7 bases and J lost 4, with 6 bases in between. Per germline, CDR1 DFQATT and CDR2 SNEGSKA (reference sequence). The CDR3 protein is CSGGADTQYF. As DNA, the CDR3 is TGCAGTGGGGGTGCAGATACGCAGTATTTT.

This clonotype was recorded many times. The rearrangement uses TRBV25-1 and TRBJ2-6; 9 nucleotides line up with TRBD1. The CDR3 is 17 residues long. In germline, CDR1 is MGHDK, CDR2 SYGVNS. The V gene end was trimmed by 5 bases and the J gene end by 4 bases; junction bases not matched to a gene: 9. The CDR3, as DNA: TGTGCCAGCAGTCCAACCGGGACAGGGTCCGGGGCCAACGTCCTGACTTTC. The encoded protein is CASSPTGTGSGANVLTF.

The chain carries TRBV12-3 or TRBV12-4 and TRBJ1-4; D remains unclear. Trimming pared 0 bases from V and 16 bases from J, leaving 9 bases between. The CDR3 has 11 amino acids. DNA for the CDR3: TGTGCCAGCAGTTTAGCGGGCCGGGAGTTTTTT. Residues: CASSLAGREFF.

The CDR3 spells CSARAFGQFYEQYF. Here the CDR3 DNA reads TGCAGTGCTAGAGCTTTTGGGCAGTTCTACGAGCAGTACTTC. The chain links TRBV20-1 to TRBJ2-7; D is uncertain. Germline V gene lookup returns CDR1 DFQATT and CDR2 SNEGSKA (reference sequence). CDR3 length equals 14 residues. V was shortened by 1 base and J by 3 bases, with 13 bases between the two germline ends.

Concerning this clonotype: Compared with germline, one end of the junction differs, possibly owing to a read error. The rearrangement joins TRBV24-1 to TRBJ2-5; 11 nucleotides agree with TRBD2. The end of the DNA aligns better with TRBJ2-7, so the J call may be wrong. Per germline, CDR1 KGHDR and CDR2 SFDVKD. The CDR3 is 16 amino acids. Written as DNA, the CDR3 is TGTGCCATCAGTTCGGGGCTTAGCGGGAGGGCCTACGAGCAGTACTTC. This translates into CAISSGLSGRAYEQYF.

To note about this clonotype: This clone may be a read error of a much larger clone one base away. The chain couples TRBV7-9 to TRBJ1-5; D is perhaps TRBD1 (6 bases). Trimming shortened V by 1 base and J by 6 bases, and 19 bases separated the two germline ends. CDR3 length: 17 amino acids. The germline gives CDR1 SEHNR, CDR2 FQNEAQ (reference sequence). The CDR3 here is CASSLEQGGSGSQPQHF. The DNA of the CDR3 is TGTGCCAGCAGCTTAGAACAGGGAGGATCTGGCAGTCAGCCCCAGCATTTT.

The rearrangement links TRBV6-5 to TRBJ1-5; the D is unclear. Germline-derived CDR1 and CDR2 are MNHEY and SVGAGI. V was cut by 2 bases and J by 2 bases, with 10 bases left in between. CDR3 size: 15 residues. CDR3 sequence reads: CASSYGVTGNQPQHF. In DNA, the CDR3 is TGTGCCAGCAGTTACGGGGTTACGGGCAATCAGCCCCAGCATTTT.

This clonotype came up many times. The CDR3 DNA reads as TGTGCCAGCAGCTTGGGGTCTAATTCACCCCTCCACTTT. This codes for CASSLGSNSPLHF. V is TRBV7-9 and J is TRBJ1-6; D is uncertain. V lost 3 bases to trimming and J lost 6 bases, with 6 bases between them. The CDR3 runs 13 residues. Germline V CDR1 and CDR2: SEHNR, FQNEAQ (reference sequence).

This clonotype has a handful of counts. The CDR3 is CSAWTGGNNQPQHF. CDR3 sequence (DNA): TGCAGTGCCTGGACAGGGGGAAACAATCAGCCCCAGCATTTT. This chain uses TRBV20-1 with TRBJ1-5; 10 bases fit TRBD1. The CDR3 spans 14 residues. CDR1 is DFQATT, CDR2 SNEGSKA, per germline (reference sequence). V gave up 6 bases and J gave up 3 bases; unmatched junction bases: 5.

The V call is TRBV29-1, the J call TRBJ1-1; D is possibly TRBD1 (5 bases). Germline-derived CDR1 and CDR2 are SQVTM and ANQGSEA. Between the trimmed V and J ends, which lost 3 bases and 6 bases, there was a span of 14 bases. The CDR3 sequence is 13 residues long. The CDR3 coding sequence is TGCAGCGTTGAGGGGGAAATGGGGGCTGAAGCTTTCTTT. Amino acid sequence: CSVEGEMGAEAFF.

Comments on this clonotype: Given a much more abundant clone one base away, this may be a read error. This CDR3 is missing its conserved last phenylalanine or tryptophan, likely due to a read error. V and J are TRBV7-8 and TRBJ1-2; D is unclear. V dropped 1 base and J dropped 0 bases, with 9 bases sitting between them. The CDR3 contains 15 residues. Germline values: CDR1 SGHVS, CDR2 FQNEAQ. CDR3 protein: CASSLGRAANYGYTL. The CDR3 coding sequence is TGTGCCAGCAGCTTAGGGCGGGCCGCTAACTATGGCTACACCCTC.

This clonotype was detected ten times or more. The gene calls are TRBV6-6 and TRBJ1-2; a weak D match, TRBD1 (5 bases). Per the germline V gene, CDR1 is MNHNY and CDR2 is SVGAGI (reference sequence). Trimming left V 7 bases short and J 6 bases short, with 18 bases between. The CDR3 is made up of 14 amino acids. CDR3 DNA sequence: TGTGCCAGCACATCCTTCCAGGGTTCCAATGGCTACACCTTC. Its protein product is CASTSFQGSNGYTF.

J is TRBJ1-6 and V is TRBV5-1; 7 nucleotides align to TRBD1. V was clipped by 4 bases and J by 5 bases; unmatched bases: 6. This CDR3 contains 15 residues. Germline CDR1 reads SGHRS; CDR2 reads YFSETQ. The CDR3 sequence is CASSLRGTNNSPLHF. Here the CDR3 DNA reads TGCGCCAGCAGCCTCAGGGGGACCAATAATTCACCCCTCCACTTT.

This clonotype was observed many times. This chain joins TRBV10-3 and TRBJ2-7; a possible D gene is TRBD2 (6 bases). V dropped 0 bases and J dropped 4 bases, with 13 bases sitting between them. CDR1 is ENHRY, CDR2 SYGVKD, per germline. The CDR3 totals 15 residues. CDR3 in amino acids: CAISESSSAEYEQYF. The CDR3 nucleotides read TGTGCCATCAGTGAGTCGTCTAGCGCTGAATACGAGCAGTACTTC.

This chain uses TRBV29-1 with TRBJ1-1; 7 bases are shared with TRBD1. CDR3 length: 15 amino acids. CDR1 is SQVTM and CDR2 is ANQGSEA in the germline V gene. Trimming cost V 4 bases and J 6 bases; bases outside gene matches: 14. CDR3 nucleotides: TGCAGCGTTGTGCCTTTGGCAGGGGGTAGGGCTGAAGCTTTCTTT. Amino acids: CSVVPLAGGRAEAFF. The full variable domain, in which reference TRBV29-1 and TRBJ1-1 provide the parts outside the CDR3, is SAVISQKPSRDICQRGTSLTIQCQVDSQVTMMFWYRQQPGQSLTLIATANQGSEATYESGFVIDKFPISRPNLTFSTLTVSNMSPEDSSIYLCSVVPLAGGRAEAFFGQGTRLTVV.